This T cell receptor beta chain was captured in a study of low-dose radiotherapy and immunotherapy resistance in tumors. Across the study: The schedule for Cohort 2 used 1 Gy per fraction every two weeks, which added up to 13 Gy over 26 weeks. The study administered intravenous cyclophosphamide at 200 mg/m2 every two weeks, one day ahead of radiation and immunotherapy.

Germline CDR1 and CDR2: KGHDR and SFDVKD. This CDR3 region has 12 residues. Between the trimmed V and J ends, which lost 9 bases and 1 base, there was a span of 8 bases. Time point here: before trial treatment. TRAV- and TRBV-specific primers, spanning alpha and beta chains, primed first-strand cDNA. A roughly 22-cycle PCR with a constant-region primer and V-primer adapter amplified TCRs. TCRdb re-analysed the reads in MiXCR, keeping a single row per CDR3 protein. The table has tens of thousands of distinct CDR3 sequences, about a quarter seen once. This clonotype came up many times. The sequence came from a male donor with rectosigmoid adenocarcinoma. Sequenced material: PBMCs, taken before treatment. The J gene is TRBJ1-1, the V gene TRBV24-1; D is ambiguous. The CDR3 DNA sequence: TGTGCCACCTCCGGACGGAACACTGAAGCTTTCTTT. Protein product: CATSGRNTEAFF.